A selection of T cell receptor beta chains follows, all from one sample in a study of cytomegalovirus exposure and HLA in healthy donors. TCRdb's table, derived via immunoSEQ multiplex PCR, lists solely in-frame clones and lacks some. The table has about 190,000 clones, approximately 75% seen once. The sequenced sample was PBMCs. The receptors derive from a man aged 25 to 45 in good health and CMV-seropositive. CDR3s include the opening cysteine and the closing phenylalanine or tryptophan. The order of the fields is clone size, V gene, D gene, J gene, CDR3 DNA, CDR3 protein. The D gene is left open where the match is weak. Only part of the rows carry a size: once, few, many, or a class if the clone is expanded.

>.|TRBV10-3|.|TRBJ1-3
TGTGCCATCAGACCCCAGGGTGTCGCTGGAAACACCATATATTTT
CAIRPQGVAGNTIYF
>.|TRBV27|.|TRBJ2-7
TGTGCCAGCAGTTTAGGGACTTCGGGGCCCCCGCAGTACTTC
CASSLGTSGPPQYF
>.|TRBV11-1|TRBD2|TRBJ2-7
TGTGCCAGCAGTAGCGGGGGTGAGCAGTACTTC
CASSSGGEQYF
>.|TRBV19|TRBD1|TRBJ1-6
TGTGCCAGTAGTATCCACCCGACAGGGGAGGCGAATTCACCCCTCCACTTT
CASSIHPTGEANSPLHF
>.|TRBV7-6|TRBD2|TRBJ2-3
TGTGCCAGCAGCTTAGCAGGTCCTAGCGGGAGAGTAGATACGCAGTATTTT
CASSLAGPSGRVDTQYF
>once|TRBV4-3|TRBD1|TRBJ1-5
TGCGCCAGCAGCCAGGCTACAGGGGTGGGCAATCAGCCCCAGCATTTT
CASSQATGVGNQPQHF
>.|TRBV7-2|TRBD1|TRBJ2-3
TGTGCCAGCAGCTTAACAGGGGGCCCAGATACGCAGTATTTT
CASSLTGGPDTQYF
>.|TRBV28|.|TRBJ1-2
TGTGCCAGCAGTTCGTCCGGAGCTGGCCGGGAAGGCTACACCTTC
CASSSSGAGREGYTF
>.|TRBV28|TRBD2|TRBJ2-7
TGTGCCAGCAATTCACGGACTAGCGGGAGATACGAGCAGTACTTC
CASNSRTSGRYEQYF
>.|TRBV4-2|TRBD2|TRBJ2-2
TGTGCCAGCAGCCCTGGACTAGCGGGAGGTCAAAACACCGGGGAGCTGTTTTTT
CASSPGLAGGQNTGELFF
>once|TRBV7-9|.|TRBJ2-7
TGTGCCAGCGAACTCCTTGGGGGGGGCCGGTACTTC
CASELLGGGRYF
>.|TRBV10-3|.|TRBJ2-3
TGTGCCTCCCAGGGCAGCGAGAGCACAGATACGCAGTATTTT
CASQGSESTDTQYF
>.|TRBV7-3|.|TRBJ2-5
TGTGCCAGCAGCTTAGGGGGGAGCCGTTTCTGGGAGACCCAGTACTTC
CASSLGGSRFWETQYF
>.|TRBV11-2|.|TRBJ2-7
TGTGCCAGCACCTTGAGGGGGAACGAGCAGTACTTC
CASTLRGNEQYF
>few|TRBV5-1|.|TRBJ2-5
TGCGCCAGCAGCTACAGCAACCAAGAGACCCAGTACTTC
CASSYSNQETQYF
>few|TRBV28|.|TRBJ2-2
TGTGCCAGCAGTTCCAGGGGTTACACCGGGGAGCTGTTTTTT
CASSSRGYTGELFF
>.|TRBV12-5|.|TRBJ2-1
TGTGCTAGTGGCCCCACAGGAAATGAGCAGTTCTTC
CASGPTGNEQFF
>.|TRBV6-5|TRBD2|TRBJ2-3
TGTGCCAGCAGTTACTCGGGGCTAGCGGGAGCAGATACGCAGTATTTT
CASSYSGLAGADTQYF
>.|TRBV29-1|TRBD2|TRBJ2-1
TGCAGCGTTTCGTGGATGGCGGGAGGGCTGGGAAATGAGCAGTTCTTC
CSVSWMAGGLGNEQFF
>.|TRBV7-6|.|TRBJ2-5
TGTGCCAGCAGCTTAGTTGAGGTGGAGACCCAGTACTTC
CASSLVEVETQYF
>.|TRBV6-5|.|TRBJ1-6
TGTGCCAGCAGCCCCAATCGGGATTCACCCCTCCACTTT
CASSPNRDSPLHF
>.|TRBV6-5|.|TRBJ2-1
TGTGCCAGCAGTTACTCGAGGGGGGGAGATGAGCAGTTCTTC
CASSYSRGGDEQFF
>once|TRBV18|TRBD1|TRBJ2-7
TGTGCCAGCTCACCCTCGACAGGGGGTGGGGTCGAGCAGTACTTC
CASSPSTGGGVEQYF
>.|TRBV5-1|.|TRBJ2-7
TGCGCCAGCAGCTTGGCCCGGGTCCACGAGCAGTACTTC
CASSLARVHEQYF
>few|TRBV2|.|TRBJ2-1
TGTGCCAGCGGAAGCGGCCGCTCCTACAATGAGCAGTTCTTC
CASGSGRSYNEQFF
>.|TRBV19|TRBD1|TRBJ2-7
TGTGCCAGTAGTCTGGGACAGGGATACTACGAGCAGTACTTC
CASSLGQGYYEQYF
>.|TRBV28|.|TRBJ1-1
TGTGCCAGCAGTTTATCGGGGGGGGGCACTGAAGCTTTCTTT
CASSLSGGGTEAFF
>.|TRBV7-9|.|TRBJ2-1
TGTGCCAGTAGCGTTCCGAAGGGGGCCTACAATGAGCAGTTCTTC
CASSVPKGAYNEQFF
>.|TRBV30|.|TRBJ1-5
TGTGCCTGGAGTCTGAGGTATAGCAATCAGCCCCAGCATTTT
CAWSLRYSNQPQHF
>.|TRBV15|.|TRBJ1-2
TGTGCCACCAGCAGCCGAGGTTCGGCGGACTATGGCTACACCTTC
CATSSRGSADYGYTF
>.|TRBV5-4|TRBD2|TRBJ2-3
TGTGCCAGCAGCTTGTCAGGGCTAGCGGGGGGGACAGATACGCAGTATTTT
CASSLSGLAGGTDTQYF
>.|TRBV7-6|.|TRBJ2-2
TGTGCCAGCAGCCAGCAAAGACAGCGCGCCGGGGAGCTGTTTTTT
CASSQQRQRAGELFF
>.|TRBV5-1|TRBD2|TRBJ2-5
TGCGCCAGCAGCTTACTAGCGGGAAACCAAGAGACCCAGTACTTC
CASSLLAGNQETQYF
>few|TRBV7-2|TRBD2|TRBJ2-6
TGTGCCAGCAGCTTCGGGCTAGCGGGAGCTGGGGCCAACGTCCTGACTTTC
CASSFGLAGAGANVLTF
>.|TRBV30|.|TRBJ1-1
TGTGCCTGGAGGACGGGGTCCATGAACACTGAAGCTTTCTTT
CAWRTGSMNTEAFF
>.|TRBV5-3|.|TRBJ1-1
TGTGCCAGAAGCTTGGCCCCAAGGATCGGGGTGAACACTGAAGCTTTCTTT
CARSLAPRIGVNTEAFF
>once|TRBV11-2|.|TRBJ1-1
TGTGCCAGCAGCTTTAACAGTTGGGCAGACACTGAAGCTTTCTTT
CASSFNSWADTEAFF
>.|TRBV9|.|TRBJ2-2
TGTGCCAGCAGCCCCGATGGTGCTAGCGGGGAGCTGTTTTTT
CASSPDGASGELFF
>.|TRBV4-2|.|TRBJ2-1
TGTGCCAGCAGCCAAGCTACGACTCCCGATCTCAACAATGAGCAGTTCTTC
CASSQATTPDLNNEQFF
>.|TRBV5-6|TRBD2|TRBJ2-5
TGTGCCAGCAGTAGGACTAGCGGGGTAGAGACCCAGTACTTC
CASSRTSGVETQYF
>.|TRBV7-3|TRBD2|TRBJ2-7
TGTGCCAGCAGCGAATACAGCGGGAACCAGTACGAGCAGTACTTC
CASSEYSGNQYEQYF
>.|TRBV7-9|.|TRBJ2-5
TGTGCCAGCAGCTCTGCCGCGGCGGGGCGAGAGACCCAGTACTTC
CASSSAAAGRETQYF
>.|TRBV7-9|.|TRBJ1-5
TGTGCCAGCAGCTTAGGGCAGGGCGGTCAGCCCCAGCATTTT
CASSLGQGGQPQHF
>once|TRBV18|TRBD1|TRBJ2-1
TGTGCCAGCTCACTAGGACAGGGGTCGACGAGCCGAAATGAGCAGTTCTTC
CASSLGQGSTSRNEQFF
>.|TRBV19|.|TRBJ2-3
TGTGCCAGTAGCACTAGATCTAGCACAGATACGCAGTATTTT
CASSTRSSTDTQYF
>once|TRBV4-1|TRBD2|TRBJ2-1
TGCGCCAGCAGCATTCGTTCGTATAGTTTGCTAGCGGGAGCCAATGAGCAGTTCTTC
CASSIRSYSLLAGANEQFF
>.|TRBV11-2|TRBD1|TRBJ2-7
TGTGCCAGCAGCTCCCGGACAGGGGGCGGGAACGAGCAGTACTTC
CASSSRTGGGNEQYF
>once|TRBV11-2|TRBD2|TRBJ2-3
TGTGCCAGCAGCCCCACGGGGGGGGGCACAGATACGCAGTATTTT
CASSPTGGGTDTQYF
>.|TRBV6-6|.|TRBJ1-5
TGTGCCAGCAGTACTCAGGGGAATCAGCCCCAGCATTTT
CASSTQGNQPQHF
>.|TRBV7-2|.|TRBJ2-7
TGTGCCAGCAGCTCTCGAGGGGGCGGGACCTACGAGCAGTACTTC
CASSSRGGGTYEQYF
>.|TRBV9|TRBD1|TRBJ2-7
TGTGCCAGCAGCCCACGGACAGGGCCCTACGAGCAGTACTTC
CASSPRTGPYEQYF
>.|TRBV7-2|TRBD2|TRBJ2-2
TGTGCCAGCAGCCTCCTAGCGGGCACCGGGGAGCTGTTTTTT
CASSLLAGTGELFF
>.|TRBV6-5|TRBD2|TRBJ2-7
TGTGCCAGCAGTTACTCGCTAGCGGGTGACGAGCAGTACTTC
CASSYSLAGDEQYF
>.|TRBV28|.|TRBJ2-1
TGTGCCAGCAGTTCGGACAGAGCAATGCAGTTCTTC
CASSSDRAMQFF
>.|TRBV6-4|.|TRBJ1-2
TGTGCCAGCAGTGACTCGGGGAGTTATGGCTACACCTTC
CASSDSGSYGYTF
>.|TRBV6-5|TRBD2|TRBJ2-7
TGTGCCAGCAGTTACTGGGGCGGGGGGGTCTACGAGCAGTACTTC
CASSYWGGGVYEQYF
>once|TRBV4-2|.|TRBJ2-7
TGTGCCAGCAGCCAAGCTCAGGGGTCCTCCTACGAGCAGTACTTC
CASSQAQGSSYEQYF
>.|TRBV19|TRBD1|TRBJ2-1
TGTGCCAGTACCCCGGGACAGTCAAGGGATGAGCAGTTCTTC
CASTPGQSRDEQFF
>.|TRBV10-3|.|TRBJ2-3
TGTGCCTCTAAGTTGTCTAGCACAGATACGCAGTATTTT
CASKLSSTDTQYF